The 16 T cell receptor beta chains below come from one sample, sequenced in a study of beta chain features in type 1 diabetes (dated by TCRdb to between 2017 and 2018). The research as a whole found: A moderate but significant shortening of TCRB CDR3 length was observed in type 1 diabetes patients in all four CD4+ subsets.

Libraries were prepared through the immunoSEQ multiplex PCR assay. All of the isolated RNA was reverse transcribed with the High Capacity cDNA Reverse Transcription Kit, so expressed TCRB transcripts were sequenced. TCRdb limited this immuneACCESS table to in-frame rearrangements with V and J called. A share of clones is missing; checked studies link under half to unresolved V genes, and the rest is unexplained. This sample has roughly 250,000 clones in its table, and roughly 20% of those were observed once. The ten largest clones take up less than 0.035% of the sample. The antigens these receptors bind are not known. The specimen sequenced was naive CD4+ T cells from blood. Sample cell subset or site, as interpreted from the label and publication: true naive CD4+ T cells. These receptors all stem from a woman in her 40s with type 1 diabetes.

The chain combines TRBV15 with TRBJ1-4; D ambiguous. The CDR3 has 11 amino acids. The germline gives CDR1 LNHNV, CDR2 YYDKDF (reference sequence). The ends were cut back, 1 base at V and 11 bases at J, with 5 bases in the middle. CDR3 protein: CATSRVGKLFF. CDR3 nucleotides: TGTGCCACCAGCAGAGTGGGCAAACTGTTTTTT.

The chain has TRBV2 and TRBJ1-6; D is undetermined. Per the germline V gene, CDR1 is SNHLY and CDR2 is FYNNEI. The V and J ends lost 4 bases and 7 bases respectively, with 5 bases between them. The CDR3 covers 12 residues. The CDR3 here is CASSGENSPLHF. CDR3 DNA: TGTGCCAGCAGTGGGGAGAATTCACCCCTCCACTTT.

There are a few counts of this clone. The CDR3 spells CASSLRQVRSGTQYF. CDR3 DNA: TGTGCCAGCAGTCTTCGACAGGTCCGATCGGGTACGCAGTATTTT. V is TRBV5-6 and J is TRBJ2-3; perhaps TRBD1 as D (6 bases). From germline, CDR1 is SGHDT and CDR2 YYEEEE. Trimming left V 5 bases short and J 8 bases short, with 21 bases between. The CDR3 runs to 15 residues.

This clone was found a few times. The chain joins TRBV7-3 to TRBJ1-1, with 7 bases fitting TRBD1. Per germline, CDR1 SGHTA and CDR2 FQGTGA. The CDR3 is 14 residues long. Trimming took 5 bases from V and 1 from J; bases not matched to a gene: 4. The CDR3 bases are TGTGCCAGCAGCCCGTGGACAGGGAACACTGAAGCTTTCTTT. As protein: CASSPWTGNTEAFF.

V is TRBV27 and J is TRBJ1-1, with D maybe TRBD1 (5 bases). The CDR3 length is 14 residues. The V gene lost 3 bases and the J gene lost 1 base, with 9 bases spanning the gap. CDR1 MNHEY and CDR2 SMNVEV come from the germline V gene (reference sequence). The CDR3 DNA reads as TGTGCCAGCAGTTTGGCGGGGGGGAACACTGAAGCTTTCTTT. Translated, it gives CASSLAGGNTEAFF.

The chain combines TRBV9 with TRBJ1-1; tentatively, D is TRBD1 (6 bases). Looked up from germline, CDR1 is SGDLS and CDR2 is YYNGEE. The CDR3 sequence is 15 residues long. With 0 bases removed from V and 3 bases from J, the gap between germline ends came to 12 bases. Here the CDR3 reads CASSVEGQGYTEAFF. The CDR3 DNA reads TGTGCCAGCAGCGTAGAGGGTCAGGGGTACACTGAAGCTTTCTTT.

The chain has TRBV9 and TRBJ2-1; D might be TRBD2 (5 bases). The germline V gene has CDR1 SGDLS and CDR2 YYNGEE. Trimming stripped 2 bases from V and 4 bases from J, with 7 bases between. The CDR3 has 13 residues. The CDR3 sequence is CASSVGEYNEQFF. In DNA, the CDR3 is TGTGCCAGCAGCGTGGGAGAGTACAATGAGCAGTTCTTC.

The DNA for the CDR3 is TGTGCCAGCAGTCCGGGTAACGGTTTCCGGGAGACCCAGTACTTC. Residues: CASSPGNGFRETQYF. The chain employs TRBV7-9 and TRBJ2-5; no definite D call. CDR1 and CDR2 from the germline V gene are SEHNR and FQNEAQ (reference sequence). The CDR3 is 15 residues long. V lost 6 bases, J lost 5 bases, and 19 bases lay in between.

The V call is TRBV29-1, the J call TRBJ2-7, with 11 bases lining up with TRBD1. With 7 bases clipped from V and 7 bases from J, the junction kept 6 bases outside the gene matches. In germline, CDR1 is SQVTM, CDR2 ANQGSEA. This CDR3 spans 12 amino acids. The CDR3 protein is CSADGTGGEQYF. CDR3 nucleotides: TGCAGCGCTGACGGGACAGGGGGGGAGCAGTACTTC.

This rearrangement joins TRBV29-1 to TRBJ1-3; 7 bases agree with TRBD1. After removal of 7 bases from V and 1 base from J, the junction contained 7 bases not matched to a gene. This CDR3 spans 14 amino acids. Per the germline V gene, CDR1 is SQVTM and CDR2 is ANQGSEA. The CDR3 loop is CSATGTVSGNTIYF. DNA for the CDR3: TGCAGCGCCACCGGGACAGTTTCTGGAAACACCATATATTTT.

The chain links TRBV20-1 to TRBJ2-5; weak D call: TRBD2 (5 bases). V was trimmed by 7 bases and J by 5 bases, leaving 11 bases between them. CDR3 length equals 11 residues. The V gene's germline CDR1 is DFQATT and CDR2 SNEGSKA (reference sequence). This CDR3 is CSGGREETQYF. The CDR3 region has the DNA TGCAGTGGAGGGAGAGAGGAGACCCAGTACTTC.

The J gene is TRBJ2-7, the V gene TRBV9; TRBD2 matches at 9 bases. The V gene end was trimmed by 3 bases and the J gene end by 2 bases; junction bases not matched to a gene: 6. This CDR3 is built from 15 residues. CDR1 is SGDLS, CDR2 YYNGEE, per germline. The CDR3 DNA reads as TGTGCCAGCAGCGCGACTAGCGGACCAGCCTACGAGCAGTACTTC. It is translated as CASSATSGPAYEQYF.

This clone was detected only a few times. V and J are TRBV20-1 and TRBJ1-2; no reliable D call. CDR3 size: 11 residues. In germline, CDR1 is DFQATT, CDR2 SNEGSKA (reference sequence). V lost 3 bases, J lost 6 bases, and 8 bases lay in between. CDR3 sequence (DNA): TGCAGTGCTAGGTTGGGAGATGGCTACACCTTC. Its translation is CSARLGDGYTF.

This chain connects TRBV19 to TRBJ2-7, with 10 bases aligning to TRBD2. The CDR3 consists of 16 residues. V lost 2 bases to trimming and J lost 0 bases; unmatched junction nucleotides: 4. CDR1 and CDR2 from the germline V gene are LNHDA and SQIVND (reference sequence). The CDR3 DNA sequence: TGTGCCAGTAGTATAAGAACTAGCGGGACCTCCTACGAGCAGTACTTC. This gives the protein CASSIRTSGTSYEQYF.

V usage is TRBV9 and J usage is TRBJ1-5; D call uncertain. Germline V gene data show CDR1 as SGDLS and CDR2 as YYNGEE. Trimming took off 3 bases at V and 4 bases at J, with 8 bases between the two ends. This CDR3 contains 13 residues. CDR3 bases: TGTGCCAGCAGCGCGGTGAGTAATCAGCCCCAGCATTTT. Its translation: CASSAVSNQPQHF.

V gene TRBV5-1 combines with J gene TRBJ2-5; D is possibly TRBD1 (6 bases). V lost 4 bases, J lost 0 bases, and 13 bases lay in between. CDR1 and CDR2 from the germline V gene are SGHRS and YFSETQ. This CDR3 region has 15 residues. In nucleotides, the CDR3 is TGCGCCAGCAGCACACCTACAGGGAACCAAGAGACCCAGTACTTC. Its protein is CASSTPTGNQETQYF.